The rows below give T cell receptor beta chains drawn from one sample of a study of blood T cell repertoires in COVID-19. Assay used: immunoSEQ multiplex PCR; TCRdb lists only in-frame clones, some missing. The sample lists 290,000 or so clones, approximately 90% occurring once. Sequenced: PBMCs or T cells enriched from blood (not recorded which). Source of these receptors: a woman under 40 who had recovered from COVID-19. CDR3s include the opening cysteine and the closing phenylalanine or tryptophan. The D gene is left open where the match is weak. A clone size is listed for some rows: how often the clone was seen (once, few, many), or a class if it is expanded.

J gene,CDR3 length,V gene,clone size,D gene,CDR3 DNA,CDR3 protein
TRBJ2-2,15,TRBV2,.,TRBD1,TGTGCCAGCAGACCGGGACAGGGTTTAACCGGGGAGCTGTTTTTT,CASRPGQGLTGELFF
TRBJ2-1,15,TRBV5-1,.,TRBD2,TGCGCCAGCAGCTGGACTAGCGGTCTGTACAATGAGCAGTTCTTC,CASSWTSGLYNEQFF
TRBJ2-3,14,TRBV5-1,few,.,TGCGCCAGCAGCTTGGCGACAGCTACAGATACGCAGTATTTT,CASSLATATDTQYF
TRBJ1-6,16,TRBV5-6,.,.,TGTGCCAGCAGCTTGGCGGGACAAGGGTATAATTCACCCCTCCACTTT,CASSLAGQGYNSPLHF
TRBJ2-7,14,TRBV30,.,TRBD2,TGTGCCTGGAGTTACGGGGGGAGCTCCTACGAGCAGTACTTC,CAWSYGGSSYEQYF
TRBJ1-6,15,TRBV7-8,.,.,TGTGCCAGCAGCTTAGGAGTAGAAGCCAATTCACCCCTCCACTTT,CASSLGVEANSPLHF
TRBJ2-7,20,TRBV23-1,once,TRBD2,TGCGCCAGCAGCAACGAAGGGGAGTTACGGACTAGCGGGAGGGCCTACGAGCAGTACTTC,CASSNEGELRTSGRAYEQYF
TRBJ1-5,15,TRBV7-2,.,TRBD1,TGTGCCAGCAGCTTAGCCGGGACAGTGAATCAGCCCCAGCATTTT,CASSLAGTVNQPQHF
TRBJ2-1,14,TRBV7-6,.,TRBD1,TGTGCCAGCAGCCGCGGACAGGGTATTAATGAGCAGTTCTTC,CASSRGQGINEQFF
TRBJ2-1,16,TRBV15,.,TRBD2,TGTGCCACCAGCAGAGCCCTAGCGGGACAGAACAATGAGCAGTTCTTC,CATSRALAGQNNEQFF
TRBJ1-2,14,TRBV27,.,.,TGTGCCAGCAGAAGAGGGACTGGTCTCTATGGCTACACCTTC,CASRRGTGLYGYTF
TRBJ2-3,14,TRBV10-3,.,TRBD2,TGTGCCATCAGTGAGAACGGGAGGACAGATACGCAGTATTTT,CAISENGRTDTQYF
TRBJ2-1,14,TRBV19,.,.,TGTGCCAGTAGTACCCCCGGTGAAGACAATGAGCAGTTCTTC,CASSTPGEDNEQFF
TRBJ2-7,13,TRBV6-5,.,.,TGTGCCAGCACCGGGATTGCGGTCCACGAGCAGTACTTC,CASTGIAVHEQYF
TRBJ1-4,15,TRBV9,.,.,TGTGCCAGCAGCGTAGAGGGCGGGACTAATGAAAAACTGTTTTTT,CASSVEGGTNEKLFF
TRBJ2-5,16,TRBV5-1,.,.,TGCGCCAGCAGCTTTTACGGCCGTCAACGGGAAGAGACCCAGTACTTC,CASSFYGRQREETQYF
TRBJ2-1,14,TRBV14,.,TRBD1,TGTGCCAGCGAAAGTAGGACAGGACACCTTGGGCAGTTCTTC,CASESRTGHLGQFF
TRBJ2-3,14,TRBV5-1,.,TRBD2,TGCGCCAGCAGCGGACTAGCGGGCACAGATACGCAGTATTTT,CASSGLAGTDTQYF
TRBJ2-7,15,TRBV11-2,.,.,TGTGCCAGCAGCTTACGTGGGGACAAAGACTACGAGCAGTACTTC,CASSLRGDKDYEQYF
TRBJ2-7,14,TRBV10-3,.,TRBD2,TGTGCCATCAGTGCTAGCGGGAGCACCTACGAGCAGTACTTC,CAISASGSTYEQYF
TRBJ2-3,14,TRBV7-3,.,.,TGTGCCAGCAGCTCCTCCGGGGGAGCTGATACGCAGTATTTT,CASSSSGGADTQYF
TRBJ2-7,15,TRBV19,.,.,TGTGCCAGTAGTCCTGGACAGTCTTCAGCCTACGAGCAGTACTTC,CASSPGQSSAYEQYF
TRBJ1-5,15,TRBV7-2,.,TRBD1,TGTGCCAGCAGCTTAGGGGGACAGGGTGGCCAGCCCCAGCATTTT,CASSLGGQGGQPQHF
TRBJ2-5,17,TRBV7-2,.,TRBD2,TGTGCCAGCAGCTTAGCCCGTGGTAGCGGGGAACGAGAGACCCAGTACTTC,CASSLARGSGERETQYF
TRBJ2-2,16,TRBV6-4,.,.,TGTGCCAGCAGTCTACAGGGAGAACCGAACACCGGGGAGCTGTTTTTT,CASSLQGEPNTGELFF
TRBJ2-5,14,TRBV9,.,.,TGTGCCAGCAGCGTTGGAGGATCCCAAGAGACCCAGTACTTC,CASSVGGSQETQYF
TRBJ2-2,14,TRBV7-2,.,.,TGTGCCAGCAGCTCACCAACGGACACCGGGGAGCTGTTTTTT,CASSSPTDTGELFF
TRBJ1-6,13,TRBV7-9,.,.,TGTGCCAGCAGCTTGGAGTCAAATTCACCCCTCCACTTT,CASSLESNSPLHF
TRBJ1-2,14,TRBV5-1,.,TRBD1,TGCGCCAGCAGCCGGGACAGGGTAATAGAGGGCTACACCTTC,CASSRDRVIEGYTF
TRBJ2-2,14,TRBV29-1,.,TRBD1,TGCAGCGCTCGACGGGGGACAGGCACCGGGGAGCTGTTTTTT,CSARRGTGTGELFF
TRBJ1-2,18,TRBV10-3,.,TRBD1,TGTGCCATCAGTGAGTCGCGAAGCCCTAGACAGGGAAACTATGGCTACACCTTC,CAISESRSPRQGNYGYTF
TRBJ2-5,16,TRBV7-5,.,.,TGTGCCAGAAGCCAATCCGGGACAACCGGGGGGGAGACCCAGTACTTC,CARSQSGTTGGETQYF
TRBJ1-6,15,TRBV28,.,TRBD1,TGTGCCAGCAGGCCGGGACAGAGGCCGAGTTCACCCCTCCACTTT,CASRPGQRPSSPLHF
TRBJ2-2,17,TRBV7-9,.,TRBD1,TGTGCCAGCAGCTTAACCGGACAGGGCATGAACACCGGGGAGCTGTTTTTT,CASSLTGQGMNTGELFF
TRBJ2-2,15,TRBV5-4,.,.,TGTGCCAGCAGCCCTCGGGGATCGTACACCGGGGAGCTGTTTTTT,CASSPRGSYTGELFF
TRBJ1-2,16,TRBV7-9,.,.,TGTGCCAGCAGCCAAATACAAGACAGCAATCGCTATGGCTACACCTTC,CASSQIQDSNRYGYTF
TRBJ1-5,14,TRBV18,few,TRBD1,TGTGCCAGCAGACAGGGAGATAGCAATCAGCCCCAGCATTTT,CASRQGDSNQPQHF
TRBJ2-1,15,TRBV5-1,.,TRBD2,TGCGCCAGCAGCTCAGGACTAGCGGGATACAATGAGCAGTTCTTC,CASSSGLAGYNEQFF
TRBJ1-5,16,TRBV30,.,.,TGTGCCTGGAGTGAAGAGGGAATACGTAGCAATCAGCCCCAGCATTTT,CAWSEEGIRSNQPQHF
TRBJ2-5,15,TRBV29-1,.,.,TGCAGCGTAAAGTCGTCCGCGTGGGCCCAAGAGACCCAGTACTTC,CSVKSSAWAQETQYF
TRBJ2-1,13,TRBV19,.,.,TGTGCCAGTAGTATTTCTACAGGGAATGAGCAGTTCTTC,CASSISTGNEQFF
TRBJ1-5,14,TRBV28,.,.,TGTGCCAGCAGTCCTCTGAGGGGCAATCAGCCCCAGCATTTT,CASSPLRGNQPQHF
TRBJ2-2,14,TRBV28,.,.,TGTGCCAGCAGTTGGGGACAGAACACCGGGGAGCTGTTTTTT,CASSWGQNTGELFF